This T cell receptor (beta chain) was captured by sequencing in a study of blood T cells in healthy people across ages. Whole-study results and caveats: No one knew whether donors had CMV, which possibly confounded expanded clonotype changes.

The CDR3 sequence is 16 residues long. Germline V gene lookup returns CDR1 LNHNV and CDR2 YYDKDF (reference sequence). V lost 0 bases and J lost 4; bases outside the gene matches: 7. Alongside a J-beta primer mix, a sample-barcoded 5' primer served in a second PCR lasting roughly 6 to 11 cycles. One entry per CDR3 protein, called by TCRdb with MiXCR from the 5' RACE reads. Of around 1,800,000 distinct CDR3 sequences in the sample, roughly 43% were seen once. Donor samples were obtained from healthy Caucasian individuals from Russia, aged about 6 to 100. A note on this clonotype: Its antigen is not identified.

The chain has TRBV15 and TRBJ1-2, with 8 bases lining up with TRBD1. Sequenced input: blood. This receptor was taken from a human donor in good health. The CDR3 DNA reads TGTGCCACCAGCAGAGATAGACAGGGGAGTAGCTATGGCTACACCTTC. Encoded protein: CATSRDRQGSSYGYTF.